This is a list of T cell receptor beta chains from one sample in a study of beta chain features in type 1 diabetes. The repertoire was sequenced with immunoSEQ multiplex PCR; TCRdb's copy has only in-frame clones and lacks some. The data hold 95,000 to 150,000 clones, with over 15% observed a single time. The source material was central memory CD4+ T cells from blood. The receptors were sampled from a man younger than 40 with type 1 diabetes. Both conserved end residues are part of each CDR3. D genes are given only for firm matches. The listing skips clone size in some rows; elsewhere it reads once, few, many or a size class.

j_gene	v_gene	d_gene	abundance	CDR3aa	CDR3nt
TRBJ2-7	TRBV6-6	NA	few	CASSPRYEQYF	TGTGCCAGCAGTCCCCGGTACGAGCAGTACTTC
TRBJ2-1	TRBV9	TRBD1	NA	CASSVAPDRAQEQFF	TGTGCCAGCAGCGTAGCTCCCGACAGGGCCCAAGAGCAGTTCTTC
TRBJ1-2	TRBV11-2	TRBD1	NA	CASRERGPGYTF	TGTGCCAGCAGGGAAAGGGGGCCGGGCTACACCTTC
TRBJ2-7	TRBV5-1	TRBD1	many	CASSPSTGGIKNEQYF	TGCGCCAGCAGCCCTTCGACAGGGGGCATTAAGAACGAGCAGTACTTC
TRBJ2-3	TRBV7-2	TRBD2	NA	CASSLAGTSGGPDTQYF	TGTGCCAGCAGCTTAGCCGGGACTAGCGGGGGGCCAGATACGCAGTATTTT
TRBJ1-1	TRBV5-1	TRBD1	few	CASSGGQGRTEAFF	TGCGCCAGCAGCGGAGGACAGGGAAGAACTGAAGCTTTCTTT
TRBJ2-1	TRBV19	NA	NA	CASSGKTGFEQFF	TGTGCCAGTAGTGGTAAAACAGGGTTTGAGCAGTTCTTC
TRBJ2-5	TRBV7-2	TRBD2	few	CASSLGKTSGGLETQYF	TGTGCCAGCAGCTTAGGGAAGACTAGCGGGGGGCTGGAGACCCAGTACTTC
TRBJ2-5	TRBV7-3	TRBD2	NA	CASSSVAGNQETQYF	TGTGCCAGCAGCTCAGTAGCGGGTAACCAAGAGACCCAGTACTTC
TRBJ2-7	TRBV5-1	NA	few	CASSLGPDPQYF	TGCGCCAGCAGCCTGGGTCCCGATCCGCAGTACTTC
TRBJ1-4	TRBV13	TRBD1	NA	CASSTRTGANEKLFF	TGTGCCAGCAGCACCCGGACAGGGGCCAATGAAAAACTGTTTTTT
TRBJ2-7	TRBV7-2	NA	NA	CASSPIRGNEQYF	TGTGCCAGCAGTCCTATCCGGGGTAACGAGCAGTACTTC
TRBJ2-7	TRBV5-1	NA	few	CASSLPGDEQYF	TGCGCCAGCAGCTTACCAGGGGACGAGCAGTACTTC
TRBJ2-1	TRBV4-3	TRBD2	NA	CASSQEVAGSHNEQFF	TGCGCCAGCAGCCAAGAAGTAGCGGGGTCCCACAATGAGCAGTTCTTC
TRBJ1-6	TRBV30	NA	few	CAWSVGGNSPLHF	TGTGCCTGGAGTGTGGGAGGTAATTCACCCCTCCACTTT
TRBJ2-7	TRBV15	TRBD1	NA	CATSRDLTGEEQYF	TGTGCCACCAGCAGAGATTTAACAGGGGAGGAGCAGTACTTC
TRBJ2-1	TRBV12-5	TRBD1	NA	CASGPGQGGIYEQFF	TGTGCTAGTGGTCCCGGACAGGGCGGGATATATGAGCAGTTCTTC
TRBJ2-5	TRBV2	NA	many	CASTLQGPQETQYF	TGTGCCAGCACCCTTCAGGGGCCCCAAGAGACCCAGTACTTC